This TCR beta chain is drawn from a study of cytomegalovirus exposure and HLA in healthy donors. Overall study findings and caveats: Many donors carried some public TCRs, although rarity characterized most TCR sequences. Cytomegalovirus association was assigned to about 180 TCR beta chains. Researchers reported that a few CMV-associated chains were confirmed in vitro as CMV antigen-specific.

Some clones are missing from TCRdb's copy, which holds only in-frame ones; the method was immunoSEQ multiplex PCR. The data hold about 360,000 clones, with around 86% observed a single time. As regards this clone: Its specificity is not known.

This clonotype was sampled from a woman in her late teens or twenties in good health and CMV-seronegative. The sequencing input was PBMCs.

The CDR3 protein is CACSSGSRYEQYF. The CDR3 nucleotides read TGTGCCTGTTCCAGCGGGAGTCGCTACGAGCAGTACTTC. The rearrangement uses TRBV30 and TRBJ2-7, with 8 bases lining up with TRBD2. The germline gives CDR1 GTSNPN, CDR2 SVGIG (reference sequence). This CDR3 has 13 amino acids. The ends lost 6 bases at V and 3 bases at J; junction bases unmatched: 7.